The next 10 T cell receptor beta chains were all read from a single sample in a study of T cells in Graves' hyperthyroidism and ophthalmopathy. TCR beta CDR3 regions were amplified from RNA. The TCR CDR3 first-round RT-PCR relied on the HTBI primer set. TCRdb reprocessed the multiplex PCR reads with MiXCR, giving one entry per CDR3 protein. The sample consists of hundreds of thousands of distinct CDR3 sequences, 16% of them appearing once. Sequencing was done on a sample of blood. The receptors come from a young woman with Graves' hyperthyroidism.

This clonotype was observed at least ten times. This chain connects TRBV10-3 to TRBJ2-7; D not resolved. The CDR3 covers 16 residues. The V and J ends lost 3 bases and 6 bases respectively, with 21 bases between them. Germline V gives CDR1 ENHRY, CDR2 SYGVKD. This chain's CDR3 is CAISDWFRDNGREQYF. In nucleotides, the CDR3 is TGTGCCATCAGTGACTGGTTTAGAGACAACGGCCGCGAGCAGTACTTC.

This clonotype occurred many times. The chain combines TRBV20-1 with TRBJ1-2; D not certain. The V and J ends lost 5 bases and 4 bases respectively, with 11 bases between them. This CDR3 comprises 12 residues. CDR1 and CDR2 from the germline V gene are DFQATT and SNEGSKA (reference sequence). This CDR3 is CSAFPPSYGYTF. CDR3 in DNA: TGCAGTGCTTTCCCACCCTCCTATGGCTACACCTTC.

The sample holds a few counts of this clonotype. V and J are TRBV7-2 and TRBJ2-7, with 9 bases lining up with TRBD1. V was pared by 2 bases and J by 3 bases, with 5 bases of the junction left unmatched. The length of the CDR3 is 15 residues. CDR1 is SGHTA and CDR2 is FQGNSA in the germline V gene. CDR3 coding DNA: TGTGCCAGCAGCTTAAGGACAGGGGTAGGCTACGAGCAGTACTTC. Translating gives CASSLRTGVGYEQYF.

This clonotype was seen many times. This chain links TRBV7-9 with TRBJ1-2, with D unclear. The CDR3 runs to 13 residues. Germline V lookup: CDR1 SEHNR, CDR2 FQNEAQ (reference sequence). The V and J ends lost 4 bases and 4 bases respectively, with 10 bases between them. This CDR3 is CASSSGSFYGYTF. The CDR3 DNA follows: TGTGCCAGCAGCTCAGGCAGCTTCTATGGCTACACCTTC.

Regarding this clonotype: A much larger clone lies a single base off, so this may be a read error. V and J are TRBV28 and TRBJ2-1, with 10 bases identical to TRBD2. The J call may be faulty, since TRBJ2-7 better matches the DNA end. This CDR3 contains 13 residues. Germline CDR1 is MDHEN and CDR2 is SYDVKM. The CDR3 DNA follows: TGTTCAAGCGGGAGGGACTCCTACAATGAGCAGTACTTC. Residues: CSSGRDSYNEQYF.

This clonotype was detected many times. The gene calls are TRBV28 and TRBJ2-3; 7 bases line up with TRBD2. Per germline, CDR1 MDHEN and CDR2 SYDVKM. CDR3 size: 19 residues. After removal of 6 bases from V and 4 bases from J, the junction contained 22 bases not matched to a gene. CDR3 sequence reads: CASSGGWLAAPDGADTQYF. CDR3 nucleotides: TGTGCCAGCAGCGGAGGGTGGCTAGCGGCACCCGATGGGGCAGATACGCAGTATTTT.

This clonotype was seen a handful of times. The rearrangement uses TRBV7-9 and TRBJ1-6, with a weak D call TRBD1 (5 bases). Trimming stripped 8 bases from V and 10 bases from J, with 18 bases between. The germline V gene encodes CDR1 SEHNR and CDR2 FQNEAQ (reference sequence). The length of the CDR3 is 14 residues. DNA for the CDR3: TGTGCCAGCTCCCCCGGGACTATTGGCTCACCCCTCCACTTT. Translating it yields CASSPGTIGSPLHF.

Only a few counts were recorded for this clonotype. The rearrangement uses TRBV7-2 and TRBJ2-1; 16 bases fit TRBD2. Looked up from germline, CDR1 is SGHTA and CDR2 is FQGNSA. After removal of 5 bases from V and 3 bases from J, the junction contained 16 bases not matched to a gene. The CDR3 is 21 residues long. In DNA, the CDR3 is TGTGCCAGCAGCCCGAAACCGCCGGGACTAGCGGGGGGGCAATACTACAATGAGCAGTTCTTC. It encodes CASSPKPPGLAGGQYYNEQFF.

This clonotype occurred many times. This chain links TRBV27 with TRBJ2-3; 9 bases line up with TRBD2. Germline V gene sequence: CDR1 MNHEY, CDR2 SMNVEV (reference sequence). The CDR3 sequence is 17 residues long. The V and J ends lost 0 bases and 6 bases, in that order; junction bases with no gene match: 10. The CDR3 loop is CASSLSSPGLATDTQYF. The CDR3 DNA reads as TGTGCCAGCAGTTTATCTTCCCCGGGACTAGCAACCGATACGCAGTATTTT.

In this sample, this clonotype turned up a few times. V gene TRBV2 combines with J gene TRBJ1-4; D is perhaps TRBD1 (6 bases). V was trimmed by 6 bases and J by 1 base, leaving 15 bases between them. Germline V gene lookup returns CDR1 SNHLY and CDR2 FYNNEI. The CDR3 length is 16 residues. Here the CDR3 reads CASRVAGARTNEKLFF. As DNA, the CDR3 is TGTGCCAGCAGGGTAGCAGGGGCGAGAACTAATGAAAAACTGTTTTTT.